This entry lists 17 T cell receptor beta chains sequenced from one sample in a study of response to subunit inactivated influenza vaccine. From the RT-PCR reads, TCRdb called clonotypes with MiXCR, one entry per CDR3 protein. Of about 520,000 distinct CDR3 sequences listed, approximately 7.7% were seen once; the top ten hold 10% to 15%. The material sequenced was PBMCs from blood, taken less than 25 months after vaccination. The receptors here all came from a man aged 45-69 years who received an inactivated influenza vaccine.

The chain employs TRBV7-8 and TRBJ2-6; D may be TRBD2 (5 bases). V was shortened by 5 bases and J by 0 bases, with 11 bases between the two germline ends. This CDR3 is built from 16 residues. Germline values: CDR1 SGHVS, CDR2 FQNEAQ. Here the CDR3 reads CASSPSRGSGANVLTF. Written as DNA, the CDR3 is TGTGCCAGCAGCCCGAGTCGGGGCTCTGGGGCCAACGTCCTGACTTTC. Drawing the rest from reference TRBV7-8 and TRBJ2-6, the complete variable domain is GAGVSQSPRYKVAKRGQDVALRCDPISGHVSLFWYQQALGQGPEFLTYFQNEAQLDKSGLPSDRFFAERPEGSVSTLKIQRTQQEDSAVYLCASSPSRGSGANVLTFGAGSRLTVL.

This clonotype was counted only a few times. The chain has TRBV10-3 and TRBJ2-5, with 11 bases matching TRBD1. Germline CDR1 reads ENHRY; CDR2 reads SYGVKD. The trim removed 4 bases at V and 4 bases at J, leaving 5 bases unmatched. The CDR3 has 15 amino acids. CDR3 sequence (DNA): TGTGCCATCAGTGGGACAGGGGGCGAAGGAGAGACCCAGTACTTC. This codes for CAISGTGGEGETQYF.

J is TRBJ2-7 and V is TRBV20-1; D may be TRBD1 (6 bases). The CDR3 runs to 15 residues. Germline-derived CDR1 and CDR2 are DFQATT and SNEGSKA (reference sequence). The V gene lost 6 bases and the J gene lost 4 bases, with 22 bases spanning the gap. The CDR3 DNA is TGCAGTGCGAGGGACATGAGCCGTGAATTGTACGAGCAGTACTTC. This translates into CSARDMSRELYEQYF.

The chain links TRBV10-1 to TRBJ2-1; D gene uncertain. The V end was cut by 2 bases, the J end by 0 bases, with 17 bases between. Germline assignment: CDR1 WNHNN and CDR2 SYGVQD (reference sequence). The CDR3 runs 18 residues. CDR3 region: CASSEEIAGTSSYNEQFF. CDR3 DNA sequence: TGCGCCAGCAGTGAGGAAATTGCAGGTACAAGCTCCTACAATGAGCAGTTCTTC.

This clonotype appeared many times. V gene TRBV20-1 combines with J gene TRBJ2-3; 7 bases agree with TRBD1. The germline V gene has CDR1 DFQATT and CDR2 SNEGSKA (reference sequence). The CDR3 is 15 residues long. V shed 2 bases and J 1 base; nucleotides not matched to a gene: 6. The CDR3 region has the DNA TGCAGTGCTAGATCCCACGGGACAGGCACAGATACGCAGTATTTT. Residues: CSARSHGTGTDTQYF.

This sequence joins TRBV6-2 or TRBV6-3 and TRBJ1-5; D gene ambiguous. Germline values: CDR1 MNHEY, CDR2 SVGEGT. Deletions cut 2 bases from V and 2 bases from J, with 10 bases between. CDR3 size: 15 residues. As DNA, the CDR3 is TGTGCCAGCAGTTACGGTCACCTAGGCAATCAGCCCCAGCATTTT. Translating gives CASSYGHLGNQPQHF.

This clonotype has ten or more counts. For the CDR3, the DNA is TGCAGCGGCTTCGTACAATCCACAGATACGCAGTATTTT. Translated, it gives CSGFVQSTDTQYF. The V and J genes are TRBV29-1 and TRBJ2-3; no clear D gene. Per germline, CDR1 SQVTM and CDR2 ANQGSEA. Between the trimmed V and J ends, which lost 7 bases and 2 bases, there was a span of 13 bases. The CDR3 length is 13 residues.

The chain joins TRBV7-9 to TRBJ2-2; D perhaps matches TRBD2 (5 bases). V was shortened by 1 base and J by 2 bases, with 11 bases between the two germline ends. CDR1 SEHNR and CDR2 FQNEAQ come from the germline V gene (reference sequence). The CDR3 runs 16 residues. The CDR3 DNA follows: TGTGCCAGCAGCTTAGGGACGGGGATAAACACCGGGGAGCTGTTTTTT. Protein: CASSLGTGINTGELFF.

The CDR3 reads CASSLSVVDTEAFF. Written as DNA, the CDR3 is TGTGCCAGCAGCTTATCCGTAGTTGACACTGAAGCTTTCTTT. V is TRBV7-6 and J is TRBJ1-1; D is unresolved. Per the germline V gene, CDR1 is SGHVS and CDR2 is FNYEAQ. Trimming stripped 2 bases from V and 3 bases from J, with 10 bases between. This CDR3 region has 14 residues.

There are a few counts of this clonotype. The chain joins TRBV20-1 to TRBJ2-7; a possible D gene is TRBD2 (5 bases). V shed 6 bases and J shed 0 bases, with 15 bases lying between them. This CDR3 spans 14 amino acids. CDR1 DFQATT and CDR2 SNEGSKA come from the germline V gene (reference sequence). The DNA of the CDR3 is TGCAGTGCACCCCTGAGGGTTATCTCCTACGAGCAGTACTTC. This sequence encodes CSAPLRVISYEQYF.

This clonotype was detected ten times or more. The rearrangement joins TRBV20-1 to TRBJ2-7; D may match TRBD1 or TRBD2 (5 bases each). The CDR3 is 12 residues long. V was shortened by 6 bases and J by 8 bases, with 17 bases between the two germline ends. CDR1 DFQATT and CDR2 SNEGSKA come from the germline V gene (reference sequence). The CDR3: CSATPGTPKQYF. CDR3 bases: TGCAGTGCAACCCCCGGGACCCCAAAGCAGTACTTC.

This clonotype has just a few counts. The rearrangement uses TRBV18 and TRBJ2-1; possibly TRBD2 for D (5 bases). The CDR3 contains 15 residues. V was clipped by 6 bases and J by 6 bases, with 18 bases between them. Germline V gene sequence: CDR1 KGHSH, CDR2 LQKENI. This chain's CDR3 is CASSQNAGQGNEQFF. The CDR3, as DNA: TGTGCCAGCTCTCAAAACGCGGGCCAAGGCAATGAGCAGTTCTTC.

J is TRBJ2-1 and V is TRBV21-1; the D call in the table, TRBD2, was not verified against the DNA. TRBV21-1 is a listed pseudogene. This CDR3 spans 17 amino acids. The CDR3 protein is CASSKGVSGSSYNEQFF. CDR3 nucleotide sequence: TGTGCCAGCAGCAAAGGGGTTAGCGGGAGCTCCTACAATGAGCAGTTCTTC.

The chain uses TRBV7-3 and TRBJ2-1; TRBD2 agrees at 8 bases. The CDR3 spans 15 residues. Looked up from germline, CDR1 is SGHTA and CDR2 is FQGTGA. After removal of 4 bases from V and 6 bases from J, the junction contained 8 bases not matched to a gene. CDR3 loop: CASSSAGGQVNEQFF. In nucleotides, the CDR3 is TGTGCCAGCAGCTCGGCGGGAGGCCAGGTCAATGAGCAGTTCTTC.

This clonotype was found many times. This chain joins TRBV6-5 and TRBJ2-1; the D gene is possibly TRBD2 (5 bases). The CDR3 totals 13 residues. The V gene's germline CDR1 is MNHEY and CDR2 SVGAGI. V lost 4 bases and J lost 8, with 12 bases in between. CDR3 loop: CASSSPLAYEQFF. CDR3 nucleotide sequence: TGTGCCAGCAGTTCCCCCCTAGCCTATGAGCAGTTCTTC.

This clonotype was observed a single time. This sequence joins TRBV24-1 and TRBJ2-1, with D possibly matching TRBD2 (6 bases). Trimming took 5 bases from V and 4 from J, leaving 11 bases between them. This CDR3 has 14 residues. Per germline, CDR1 KGHDR and CDR2 SFDVKD. The CDR3 coding sequence is TGTGCCACCAGTGGCCGGGAGAGGTACAATGAGCAGTTCTTC. It encodes CATSGRERYNEQFF.

The chain couples TRBV20-1 to TRBJ1-5; D unclear. Germline CDR1 and CDR2: DFQATT and SNEGSKA (reference sequence). The CDR3 covers 18 residues. V lost 3 bases to trimming and J lost 4 bases, with 25 bases between them. The DNA of the CDR3 is TGCAGTGCTAGGAGAGGCGAGGGCGGATCATGGACTAATCAGCCCCAGCATTTT. Translating gives CSARRGEGGSWTNQPQHF.